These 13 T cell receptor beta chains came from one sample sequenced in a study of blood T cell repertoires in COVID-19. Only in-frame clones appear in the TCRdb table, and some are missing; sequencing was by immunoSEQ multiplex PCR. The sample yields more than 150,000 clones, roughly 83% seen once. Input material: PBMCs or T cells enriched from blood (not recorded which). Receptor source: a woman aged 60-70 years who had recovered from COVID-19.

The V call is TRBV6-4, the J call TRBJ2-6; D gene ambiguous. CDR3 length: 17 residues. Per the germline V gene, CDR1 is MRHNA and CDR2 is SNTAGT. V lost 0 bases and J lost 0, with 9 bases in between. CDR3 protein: CASSDSTVSSGANVLTF. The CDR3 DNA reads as TGTGCCAGCAGTGACTCAACCGTGAGCTCTGGGGCCAACGTCCTGACTTTC.

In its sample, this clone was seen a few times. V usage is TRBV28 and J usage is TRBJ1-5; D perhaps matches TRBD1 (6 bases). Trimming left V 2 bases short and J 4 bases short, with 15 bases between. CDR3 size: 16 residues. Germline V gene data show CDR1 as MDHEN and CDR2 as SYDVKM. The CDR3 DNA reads TGTGCCAGCAGTTTACTTGGGCAGGGGCGGAATCAGCCCCAGCATTTT. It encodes CASSLLGQGRNQPQHF.

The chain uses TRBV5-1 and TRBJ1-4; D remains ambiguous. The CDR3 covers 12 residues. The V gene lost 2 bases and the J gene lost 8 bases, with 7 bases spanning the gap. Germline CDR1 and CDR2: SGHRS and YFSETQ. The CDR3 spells CASSFSREKLFF. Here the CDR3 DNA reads TGCGCCAGCAGCTTCAGCAGGGAAAAACTGTTTTTT. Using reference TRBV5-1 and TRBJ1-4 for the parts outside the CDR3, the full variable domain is KAGVTQTPRYLIKTRGQQVTLSCSPISGHRSVSWYQQTPGQGLQFLFEYFSETQRNKGNFPGRFSGRQFSNSRSEMNVSTLELGDSALYLCASSFSREKLFFGSGTQLSVL.

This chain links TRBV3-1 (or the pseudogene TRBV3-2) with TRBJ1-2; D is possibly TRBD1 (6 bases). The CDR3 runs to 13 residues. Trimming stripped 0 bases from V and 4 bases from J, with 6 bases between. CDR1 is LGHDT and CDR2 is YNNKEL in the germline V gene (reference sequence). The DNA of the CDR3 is TGTGCCAGCAGCCAAGAACAGGGCTATGGCTACACCTTC. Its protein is CASSQEQGYGYTF.

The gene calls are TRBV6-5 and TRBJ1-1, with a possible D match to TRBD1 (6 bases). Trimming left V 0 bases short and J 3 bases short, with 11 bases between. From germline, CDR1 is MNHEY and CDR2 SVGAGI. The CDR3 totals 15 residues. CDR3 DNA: TGTGCCAGCAGTTACTCGAACAGGGTGGACACTGAAGCTTTCTTT. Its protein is CASSYSNRVDTEAFF.

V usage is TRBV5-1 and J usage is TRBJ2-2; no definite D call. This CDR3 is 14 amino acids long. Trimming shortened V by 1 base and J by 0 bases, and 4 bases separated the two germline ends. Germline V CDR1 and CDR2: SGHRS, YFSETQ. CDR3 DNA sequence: TGCGCCAGCAGCTTGACTCCGAACACCGGGGAGCTGTTTTTT. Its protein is CASSLTPNTGELFF. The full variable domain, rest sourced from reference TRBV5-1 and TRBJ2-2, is KAGVTQTPRYLIKTRGQQVTLSCSPISGHRSVSWYQQTPGQGLQFLFEYFSETQRNKGNFPGRFSGRQFSNSRSEMNVSTLELGDSALYLCASSLTPNTGELFFGEGSRLTVL.

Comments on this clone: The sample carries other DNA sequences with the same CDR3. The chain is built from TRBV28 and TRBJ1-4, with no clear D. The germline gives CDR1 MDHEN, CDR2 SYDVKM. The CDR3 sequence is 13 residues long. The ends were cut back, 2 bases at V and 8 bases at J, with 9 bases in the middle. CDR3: CASSLGQLEKLFF. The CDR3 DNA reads TGTGCCAGCAGTTTAGGGCAGCTCGAAAAACTGTTTTTT.

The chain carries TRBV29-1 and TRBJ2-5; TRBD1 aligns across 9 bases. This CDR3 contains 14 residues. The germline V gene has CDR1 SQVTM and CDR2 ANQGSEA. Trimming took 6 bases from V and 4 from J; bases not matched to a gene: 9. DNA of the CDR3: TGCAGCGTGATGACAGGGGGAGGACGAGAGACCCAGTACTTC. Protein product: CSVMTGGGRETQYF.

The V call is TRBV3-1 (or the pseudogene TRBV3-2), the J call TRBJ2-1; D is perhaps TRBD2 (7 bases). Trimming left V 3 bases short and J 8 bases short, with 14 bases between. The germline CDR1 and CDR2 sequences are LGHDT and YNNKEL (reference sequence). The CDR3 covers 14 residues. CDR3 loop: CASSQRGGGYEQFF. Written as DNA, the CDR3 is TGTGCCAGCAGCCAGAGGGGGGGCGGATATGAGCAGTTCTTC.

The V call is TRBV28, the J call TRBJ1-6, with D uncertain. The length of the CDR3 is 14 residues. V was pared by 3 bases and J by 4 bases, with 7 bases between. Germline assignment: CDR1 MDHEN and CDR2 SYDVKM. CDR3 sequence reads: CASSLPVYNSPLHF. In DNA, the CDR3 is TGTGCCAGCAGTTTGCCAGTGTATAATTCACCCCTCCACTTT.

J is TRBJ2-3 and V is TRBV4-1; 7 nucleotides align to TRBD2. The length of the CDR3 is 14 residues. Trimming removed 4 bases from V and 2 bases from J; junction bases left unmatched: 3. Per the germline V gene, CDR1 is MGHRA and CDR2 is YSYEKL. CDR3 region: CASSPGLNTDTQYF. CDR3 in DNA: TGCGCCAGCAGCCCGGGACTAAACACAGATACGCAGTATTTT.

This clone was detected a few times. The CDR3 bases are TGTGCTAGTGGGGCGACAGGGTCCACTGAAGCTTTCTTT. This codes for CASGATGSTEAFF. The chain has TRBV12-5 and TRBJ1-1; 7 bases are a match to TRBD1. V trimming: 6 bases; J trimming: 4 bases; junction bases outside the gene matches: 5. CDR3 size: 13 residues. Germline CDR1 is LGHNT and CDR2 is FRNRAP.

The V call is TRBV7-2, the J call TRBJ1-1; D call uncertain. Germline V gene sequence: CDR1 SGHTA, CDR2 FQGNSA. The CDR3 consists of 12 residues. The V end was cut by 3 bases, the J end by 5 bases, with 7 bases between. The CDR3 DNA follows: TGTGCCAGCAGCTTTCGAGAGACTGAAGCTTTCTTT. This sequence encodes CASSFRETEAFF.